The 31 T cell receptor beta chains below come from one sample, sequenced in a study of T cells after yellow fever vaccination. TCRdb called the 5' RACE reads again in MiXCR, with one record for every CDR3 protein. The repertoire holds about 550,000 distinct CDR3 sequences, roughly 21% seen once, with roughly 13% in the top ten. The sequencing used PBMCs, collected 15 days after the yellow fever booster vaccination. The receptors shown here come from a man aged 30 to 39 who received the YFV17D yellow fever vaccine.

The chain combines TRBV29-1 with TRBJ2-7; D is unresolved. CDR3 size: 16 residues. Germline CDR1 is SQVTM and CDR2 is ANQGSEA. V was trimmed by 8 bases and J by 6 bases, leaving 29 bases between them. Here the CDR3 reads CSTSQACLGHLVEQYF. DNA for the CDR3: TGCAGCACCAGTCAAGCCTGCTTGGGCCACCTTGTCGAGCAGTACTTC.

The gene calls are TRBV5-6 and TRBJ2-4, with D unresolved. The ends were cut back, 0 bases at V and 7 bases at J, with 11 bases in the middle. This CDR3 spans 14 amino acids. Germline V gene sequence: CDR1 SGHDT, CDR2 YYEEEE. CDR3 sequence: CASSLDQVSNIQYF. In nucleotides, the CDR3 is TGTGCCAGCAGCTTGGATCAGGTATCCAACATTCAGTACTTC.

This sequence joins TRBV6-5 and TRBJ2-7; D gene uncertain. Germline V CDR1 and CDR2: MNHEY, SVGAGI. V dropped 4 bases and J dropped 2 bases, with 12 bases sitting between them. The CDR3 extends over 14 amino acids. CDR3 amino acids: CASSLEPVAYEQYF. CDR3 coding DNA: TGTGCCAGCAGTTTGGAGCCGGTAGCCTACGAGCAGTACTTC.

This chain links TRBV21-1 with TRBJ2-1. TRBV21-1 is a known pseudogene. The CDR3 is 13 amino acids. CDR3 amino acids: CASSKSGYNEQFF. The DNA of the CDR3 is TGTGCCAGCAGCAAATCAGGCTACAATGAGCAGTTCTTC.

The rearrangement uses TRBV27 and TRBJ1-1; tentatively, D is TRBD1 (5 bases). Germline V CDR1 and CDR2: MNHEY, SMNVEV (reference sequence). V lost 0 bases to trimming and J lost 5 bases, with 10 bases between them. The CDR3 has 14 amino acids. DNA for the CDR3: TGTGCCAGCAGTTTATCTCCAGGGCGAACTGAAGCTTTCTTT. Protein: CASSLSPGRTEAFF.

This clonotype was observed a handful of times. The chain employs TRBV4-2 and TRBJ2-7; D possibly corresponds to TRBD2 (6 bases). This CDR3 region has 19 residues. Per the germline V gene, CDR1 is LGHNA and CDR2 is YNFKEQ. V was trimmed by 5 bases and J by 5 bases, leaving 31 bases between them. The DNA of the CDR3 is TGTGCCAGCAGCGCCCCCGGGCAGGGAGGTCCCTGGATAGGTAACGAGCAGTACTTC. Its protein product is CASSAPGQGGPWIGNEQYF.

This chain connects TRBV7-9 to TRBJ2-2, with a possible D match to TRBD2 (6 bases). V gave up 4 bases and J gave up 13 bases, with 22 bases separating them. CDR3 length equals 15 residues. The germline gives CDR1 SEHNR, CDR2 FQNEAQ (reference sequence). The CDR3 region is CASSSPMSGGDGLFF. The CDR3 bases are TGTGCCAGCAGCTCACCCATGAGTGGCGGGGATGGGCTGTTTTTT.

The genes are TRBV20-1 and TRBJ2-5; tentatively, D is TRBD2 (6 bases). The V and J ends lost 0 bases and 5 bases respectively, with 22 bases between them. Germline assignment: CDR1 DFQATT and CDR2 SNEGSKA (reference sequence). This CDR3 is built from 17 residues. CDR3 nucleotide sequence: TGCAGTGCTAGAGATGAGGGACTGGCGAAGAGAAGGGAGACCCAGTACTTC. It codes for CSARDEGLAKRRETQYF.

The chain links TRBV20-1 to TRBJ2-3, with 8 nucleotides matching TRBD1. The CDR3 extends over 14 amino acids. Germline V gives CDR1 DFQATT, CDR2 SNEGSKA (reference sequence). J gave up 3 bases and V 6 bases, and 8 bases lay outside the gene matches. The CDR3 region is CSAHQGAGTDTQYF. CDR3 nucleotides: TGCAGTGCGCACCAGGGGGCAGGTACAGATACGCAGTATTTT.

The V gene is TRBV7-6, the J gene TRBJ2-5; D possibly corresponds to TRBD2 (5 bases). This CDR3 comprises 15 residues. Trimming pared 0 bases from V and 5 bases from J, leaving 13 bases between. From germline, CDR1 is SGHVS and CDR2 FNYEAQ. The CDR3 loop is CASSLAGDLRETQYF. CDR3 DNA sequence: TGTGCCAGCAGCTTAGCGGGAGACCTTCGGGAGACCCAGTACTTC.

This clonotype has only a few counts. The V gene is TRBV12-3 or TRBV12-4, the J gene TRBJ2-1, with a possible D match to TRBD2 (5 bases). The germline V and J ends were trimmed by 8 bases and 8 bases, with 13 bases remaining between them. The CDR3 has 12 residues. The CDR3 loop is CASGSSNDEQFF. Here the CDR3 DNA reads TGTGCCAGCGGGAGTAGTAATGATGAGCAGTTCTTC.

The chain employs TRBV29-1 and TRBJ1-1; 10 bases fit TRBD1. The CDR3 length is 15 residues. Losses at the gene ends were 6 bases for V and 1 base for J; bases not matched to a gene: 8. From germline, CDR1 is SQVTM and CDR2 ANQGSEA. The CDR3 spells CSVDGQGGKNTEAFF. The CDR3 nucleotides read TGCAGCGTGGACGGACAGGGGGGGAAGAACACTGAAGCTTTCTTT.

In this sample, this clonotype turned up a few times. This chain joins TRBV15 and TRBJ2-1, with 9 bases aligning to TRBD2. Germline V lookup: CDR1 LNHNV, CDR2 YYDKDF (reference sequence). V gave up 1 base and J gave up 5 bases; unmatched junction bases: 12. This CDR3 is built from 18 residues. CDR3 sequence (DNA): TGTGCCACCAGCAGAGGCCCCGGACTAGCGCTCCTTAACAATGAGCAGTTCTTC. Protein: CATSRGPGLALLNNEQFF.

This rearrangement joins TRBV5-6 to TRBJ2-4, with a weak D call TRBD1 (5 bases). CDR1 is SGHDT and CDR2 is YYEEEE in the germline V gene. The CDR3 has 13 amino acids. Trimming took 4 bases from V and 12 from J, leaving 17 bases between them. The CDR3 loop is CASSRPPGSNQYF. The CDR3 region has the DNA TGTGCCAGCAGCAGGCCCCCAGGGTCTAATCAGTACTTC.

This clonotype showed up just once. The CDR3 DNA reads as TGCGCCAGCAGAACCGCCGGGACTAGCGGTACAGATACGCAGTATTTT. Protein sequence: CASRTAGTSGTDTQYF. The V gene is TRBV5-1, the J gene TRBJ2-3, with TRBD2 matching 11 bases. Germline CDR1 and CDR2: SGHRS and YFSETQ. CDR3 length: 16 residues. Losses at the gene ends were 5 bases for V and 3 bases for J; bases not matched to a gene: 8.

The chain couples TRBV7-2 to TRBJ2-2, with a weak D call TRBD1 (6 bases). Germline assignment: CDR1 SGHTA and CDR2 FQGNSA. Trimming removed 5 bases at V and 3 bases at J, with 10 bases between. This CDR3 spans 14 amino acids. The CDR3: CASSAQGYTGELFF. As DNA, the CDR3 is TGTGCCAGCAGCGCACAGGGATACACCGGGGAGCTGTTTTTT.

In DNA, the CDR3 is TGTGCCAGCTCACCGCAGGGGACGGGATCCTACGAGCAGTACTTC. Encoded protein: CASSPQGTGSYEQYF. The gene calls are TRBV18 and TRBJ2-7, with D perhaps matching TRBD1 (6 bases). The ends were cut back, 3 bases at V and 1 base at J, with 13 bases in the middle. The CDR3 loop spans 15 amino acids. CDR1 is KGHSH and CDR2 is LQKENI in the germline V gene. Full variable domain (remainder filled in from reference TRBV18 and TRBJ2-7): NAGVMQNPRHLVRRRGQEARLRCSPMKGHSHVYWYRQLPEEGLKFMVYLQKENIIDESGMPKERFSAEFPKEGPSILRIQQVVRGDSAAYFCASSPQGTGSYEQYFGPGTRLTVT.

The V and J genes are TRBV27 and TRBJ2-7, with 9 bases fitting TRBD1. J was trimmed by 3 bases and V by 3 bases; bases with no gene match: 6. Looked up from germline, CDR1 is MNHEY and CDR2 is SMNVEV (reference sequence). The CDR3 is 15 amino acids. In DNA form, the CDR3 reads TGTGCCAGCAGTTTTCTGGGACAGGGCATCTACGAGCAGTACTTC. It codes for CASSFLGQGIYEQYF.

The CDR3 DNA sequence: TGCAGTGCTAGGGAAATTTCGGGCTACAATGAGCAGTTCTTC. This gives the protein CSAREISGYNEQFF. This chain connects TRBV20-1 to TRBJ2-1; D unresolved. The V end lost 3 bases, the J end lost 3 bases, and 12 bases lay between the germline ends. The CDR3 loop spans 14 amino acids. CDR1 and CDR2 from the germline V gene are DFQATT and SNEGSKA (reference sequence).

This chain links TRBV25-1 with TRBJ2-5; D possibly uses TRBD1 or TRBD2 (6 bases each). Germline V gives CDR1 MGHDK, CDR2 SYGVNS. V shed 0 bases and J shed 5 bases, with 19 bases lying between them. The CDR3 is made up of 17 amino acids. The CDR3 reads CASSEYVAIGGGETQYF. The CDR3 DNA reads as TGTGCCAGCAGTGAATATGTCGCTATCGGAGGGGGGGAGACCCAGTACTTC.

The chain uses TRBV21-1 and TRBJ2-6; the table's D gene call, TRBD1, was not cross checked with the DNA. TRBV21-1 is recorded as a pseudogene. The CDR3 sequence is 18 residues long. CDR3 amino acids: CASSHQDSPLDGANVLTF. As DNA, the CDR3 is TGTGCCAGCAGCCACCAGGACAGTCCTCTTGACGGGGCCAACGTCCTGACTTTC.

This clonotype was detected only a few times. This chain uses TRBV20-1 with TRBJ2-1; 7 bases fit TRBD2. V lost 3 bases, J lost 5 bases, and 7 bases stayed unmatched. The CDR3 consists of 14 residues. Germline loops: CDR1 DFQATT, CDR2 SNEGSKA (reference sequence). For the CDR3, the DNA is TGCAGTGCTAGGGGGGACTACCGCAACAATGAGCAGTTCTTC. Translated: CSARGDYRNNEQFF.

This clonotype appeared a few times. The CDR3 DNA is TGTGCCAGCAGTTCATCCAAGGGGGGCCAGTACTTC. Its translation: CASSSSKGGQYF. The chain joins TRBV12-3 or TRBV12-4 to TRBJ2-5, with D perhaps assigned TRBD1 or TRBD2 (6 bases each). V was clipped by 4 bases and J by 10 bases, with 13 bases between them. The CDR3 has 12 amino acids.

This clonotype was detected a few times. This chain links TRBV7-2 with TRBJ2-5, with a tentative D call TRBD2 (6 bases). The germline V gene has CDR1 SGHTA and CDR2 FQGNSA. Trimming stripped 3 bases from V and 5 bases from J, with 16 bases between. The CDR3 is 15 amino acids. The CDR3 bases are TGTGCCAGCAGCTTGGCCCAGGGACTCCAGGAGACCCAGTACTTC. Translation gives CASSLAQGLQETQYF.

This clonotype was found a few times. The chain combines TRBV20-1 with TRBJ2-3; no clear D gene. The CDR3 sequence is 16 residues long. Germline CDR1 reads DFQATT; CDR2 reads SNEGSKA (reference sequence). The germline V and J ends were trimmed by 5 bases and 2 bases, with 20 bases remaining between them. The DNA for the CDR3 is TGCAGTGCTGGGCGCCTACCGCTACCCTTCACAGATACGCAGTATTTT. It is translated as CSAGRLPLPFTDTQYF.

The rearrangement links TRBV12-5 to TRBJ2-3; D is possibly TRBD2 (5 bases). Germline V gene lookup returns CDR1 LGHNT and CDR2 FRNRAP. The CDR3 extends over 15 amino acids. The V end was cut by 4 bases, the J end by 0 bases, with 11 bases between. The CDR3 DNA is TGTGCTAGTGGTTCACTAGGGAGAAGCACAGATACGCAGTATTTT. Its translation is CASGSLGRSTDTQYF.

The V gene is TRBV25-1, the J gene TRBJ1-5, with D possibly being TRBD1 (5 bases). V dropped 8 bases and J dropped 1 base, with 9 bases sitting between them. The CDR3 totals 13 residues. Germline V gene lookup returns CDR1 MGHDK and CDR2 SYGVNS. CDR3 in amino acids: CASGGESNQPQHF. CDR3 DNA: TGTGCCAGCGGGGGGGAAAGCAATCAGCCCCAGCATTTT.

This clonotype was counted between two and nine times. This chain uses TRBV19 with TRBJ1-4; D uncertain. Deletions cut 6 bases from V and 0 bases from J, with 14 bases between. Germline lookup yields CDR1 LNHDA and CDR2 SQIVND (reference sequence). The CDR3 runs 16 residues. CDR3 residues: CASSSPRSTTNEKLFF. The CDR3 DNA follows: TGTGCCAGTAGCTCCCCCAGATCCACAACTAATGAAAAACTGTTTTTT. Combining the CDR3 with reference TRBV19 and TRBJ1-4 gives the whole variable domain DGGITQSPKYLFRKEGQNVTLSCEQNLNHDAMYWYRQDPGQGLRLIYYSQIVNDFQKGDIAEGYSVSREKKESFPLTVTSAQKNPTAFYLCASSSPRSTTNEKLFFGSGTQLSVL.

In this sample, this clonotype turned up a few times. V gene TRBV2 combines with J gene TRBJ2-7; 9 positions match TRBD2. Trimming removed 6 bases from V and 3 bases from J; junction bases left unmatched: 9. The length of the CDR3 is 15 residues. Germline CDR1 reads SNHLY; CDR2 reads FYNNEI. CDR3 in amino acids: CASRERLAENYEQYF. DNA for the CDR3: TGTGCCAGCAGGGAGCGACTAGCGGAGAACTACGAGCAGTACTTC.

This rearrangement joins TRBV7-7 to TRBJ2-1; 8 positions agree with TRBD2. Germline assignment: CDR1 SSHAT and CDR2 FNYEAQ (reference sequence). The trim removed 3 bases at V and 1 base at J, leaving 2 bases unmatched. CDR3 length: 15 residues. CDR3 sequence: CASSLKRGSYNEQFF. Here the CDR3 DNA reads TGTGCCAGCAGCTTGAAGCGGGGGTCCTACAATGAGCAGTTCTTC.

There are a few counts of this clonotype. In nucleotides, the CDR3 is TGCGCCAGCAGCATCGCCGGGACCCAAGAGACCCAGTACTTC. Translating it yields CASSIAGTQETQYF. This chain links TRBV5-1 with TRBJ2-5; D tentatively fits TRBD1 or TRBD2 (5 bases each). Trimming stripped 4 bases from V and 1 base from J, with 11 bases between. Germline loops: CDR1 SGHRS, CDR2 YFSETQ. This CDR3 is 14 amino acids long.